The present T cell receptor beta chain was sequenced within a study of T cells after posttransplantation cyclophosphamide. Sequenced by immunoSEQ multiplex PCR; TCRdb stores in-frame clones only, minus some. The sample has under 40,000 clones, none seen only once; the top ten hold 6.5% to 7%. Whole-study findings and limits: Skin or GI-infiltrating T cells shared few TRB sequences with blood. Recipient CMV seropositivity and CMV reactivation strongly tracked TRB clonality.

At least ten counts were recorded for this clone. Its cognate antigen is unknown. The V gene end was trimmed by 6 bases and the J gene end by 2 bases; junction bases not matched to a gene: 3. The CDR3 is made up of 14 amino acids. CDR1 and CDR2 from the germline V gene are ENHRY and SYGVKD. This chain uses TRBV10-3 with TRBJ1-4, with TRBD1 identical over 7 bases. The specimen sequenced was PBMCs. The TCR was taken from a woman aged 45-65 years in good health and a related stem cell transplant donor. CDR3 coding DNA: TGTGCCATCAGGAGGGGGCAGACTAATGAAAAACTGTTTTTT. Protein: CAIRRGQTNEKLFF.